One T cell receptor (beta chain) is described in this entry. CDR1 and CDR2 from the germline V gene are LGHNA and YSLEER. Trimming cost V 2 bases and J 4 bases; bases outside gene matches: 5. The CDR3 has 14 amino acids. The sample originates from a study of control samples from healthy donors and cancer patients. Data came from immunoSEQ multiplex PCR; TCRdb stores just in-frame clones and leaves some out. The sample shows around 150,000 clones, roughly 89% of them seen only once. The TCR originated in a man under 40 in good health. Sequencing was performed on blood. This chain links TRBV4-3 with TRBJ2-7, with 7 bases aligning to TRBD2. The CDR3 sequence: CASSQWGEGYEQYF. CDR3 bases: TGCGCCAGCAGCCAATGGGGGGAGGGGTACGAGCAGTACTTC.